The next 20 T cell receptor beta chains were all read from a single sample in a study of shared T cell receptors in the human thymus. This table comes from immunoSEQ multiplex PCR, and its TCRdb copy is limited to in-frame clones, with some not included. The sample holds 500,000 to 850,000 clones, 80% to 90% seen once. This sample was also put to use in a study of human thymus T cells.

Material for sequencing was thymocytes. The receptors shown here come from a boy in the first two years of life with a congenital heart defect.

The rearrangement uses TRBV5-1 and TRBJ2-1; maybe TRBD2 (6 bases). The CDR3 totals 17 residues. Trimming shortened V by 4 bases and J by 6 bases, and 23 bases separated the two germline ends. CDR1 and CDR2 from the germline V gene are SGHRS and YFSETQ. The CDR3 reads CASSPGPLAGRGNEQFF. The DNA of the CDR3 is TGCGCCAGCAGCCCCGGGCCTCTAGCCGGGAGAGGCAATGAGCAGTTCTTC.

The rearrangement joins TRBV9 to TRBJ1-4, with TRBD1 matching over 7 bases. Trimming cost V 3 bases and J 8 bases; bases outside gene matches: 10. This CDR3 has 15 amino acids. Germline V gives CDR1 SGDLS, CDR2 YYNGEE. The CDR3 spells CASSATGERGEKLFF. DNA of the CDR3: TGTGCCAGCAGCGCTACAGGGGAGAGGGGAGAAAAACTGTTTTTT. Full variable domain (missing parts from reference TRBV9 and TRBJ1-4): DSGVTQTPKHLITATGQRVTLRCSPRSGDLSVYWYQQSLDQGLQFLIQYYNGEERAKGNILERFSAQQFPDLHSELNLSSLELGDSALYFCASSATGERGEKLFFGSGTQLSVL.

The chain uses TRBV6-1 and TRBJ2-2; TRBD2 aligns across 10 bases. With V trimmed by 0 bases and J by 5 bases, 9 bases remained unmatched. The germline V gene encodes CDR1 MNHNS and CDR2 SASEGT. The CDR3 extends over 18 amino acids. CDR3 amino acids: CASSEAVASGRETGELFF. As DNA, the CDR3 is TGTGCCAGCAGTGAAGCGGTGGCTAGCGGGAGAGAAACCGGGGAGCTGTTTTTT.

Comments on this clone: Sequence at one end of the junction differs from germline and may be a read error. The rearrangement uses TRBV5-4 and TRBJ1-2; unclear D gene. The CDR3 runs to 16 residues. CDR1 is SGHNT and CDR2 is YYREEE in the germline V gene (reference sequence). CDR3 nucleotide sequence: TGTGCCGGCAGCACCGGAGGTCCCAAGACTAACTATGGCTACACCTTC. Residues: CAGSTGGPKTNYGYTF.

The J gene is TRBJ2-7, the V gene TRBV23-1; D is ambiguous. TRBV23-1 is reported as an ORF; its role is uncertain. The CDR3 extends over 14 amino acids. Trimming stripped 1 base from V and 2 bases from J, with 9 bases between. The CDR3 loop reads CASSQCGLAYEQYF. The CDR3 DNA sequence: TGCGCCAGCAGTCAATGCGGCCTAGCCTACGAGCAGTACTTC.

The J gene is TRBJ2-1, the V gene TRBV30; TRBD1 aligns across 11 bases. Germline-derived CDR1 and CDR2 are GTSNPN and SVGIG (reference sequence). The CDR3 runs 16 residues. V shed 0 bases, J shed 7 bases, and the junction held 8 bases outside the gene matches. CDR3 amino acids: CAWSVGGQGALNEQFF. The CDR3 DNA follows: TGTGCCTGGAGTGTGGGAGGACAGGGGGCGCTTAATGAGCAGTTCTTC.

The J gene is TRBJ2-1, the V gene TRBV7-8, with 15 bases lining up with TRBD2. Trimming took 0 bases from V and 4 from J; bases not matched to a gene: 4. CDR1 is SGHVS and CDR2 is FQNEAQ in the germline V gene. CDR3 length: 18 residues. The CDR3 sequence is CASSLASGTSGGYNEQFF. The CDR3 coding sequence is TGTGCCAGCAGCTTAGCCTCCGGGACTAGCGGGGGGTACAATGAGCAGTTCTTC.

The chain uses TRBV7-2 and TRBJ2-7; 8 nucleotides align to TRBD1. Germline V gene sequence: CDR1 SGHTA, CDR2 FQGNSA. There are 17 residues in the CDR3. Trimming cost V 2 bases and J 0 bases; bases outside gene matches: 9. CDR3 sequence (DNA): TGTGCCAGCAGCTTACGACAGGGGCGTAAGAACTCCTACGAGCAGTACTTC. Translated: CASSLRQGRKNSYEQYF.

This chain links TRBV30 with TRBJ2-1; D might be TRBD1 (5 bases). The germline V gene encodes CDR1 GTSNPN and CDR2 SVGIG (reference sequence). Trimming took 1 base from V and 9 from J, leaving 16 bases between them. The CDR3 spans 14 residues. The CDR3 region is CAWSARNPQGEQFF. DNA of the CDR3: TGTGCCTGGAGTGCCCGAAACCCCCAGGGTGAGCAGTTCTTC.

This chain uses TRBV19 with TRBJ2-5; the D gene is possibly TRBD2 (7 bases). From germline, CDR1 is LNHDA and CDR2 SQIVND (reference sequence). The CDR3 extends over 15 amino acids. V lost 6 bases and J 2 bases, leaving 16 bases between the germline ends. CDR3 protein: CASSKGGLPQETQYF. The CDR3 nucleotides are TGTGCCAGTAGCAAAGGGGGACTACCTCAAGAGACCCAGTACTTC.

This clone appeared a single time. The CDR3 protein is CASSFDLNTEAFF. The CDR3 DNA follows: TGTGCCAGCAGCTTCGACTTGAACACTGAAGCTTTCTTT. The chain employs TRBV7-4 and TRBJ1-1, with D hard to call. The CDR3 covers 13 residues. V was pared by 3 bases and J by 0 bases, with 5 bases between. Germline CDR1 SGHVT, CDR2 SQSDAQ.

This clone was detected a few times. The V and J genes are TRBV27 and TRBJ2-3; a possible D gene is TRBD1 (5 bases). The ends were cut back, 2 bases at V and 2 bases at J, with 8 bases in the middle. This CDR3 is 14 amino acids long. CDR1 MNHEY and CDR2 SMNVEV come from the germline V gene (reference sequence). The CDR3 loop is CASSLDRNTDTQYF. The CDR3 DNA sequence: TGTGCCAGCAGTTTAGACAGAAACACAGATACGCAGTATTTT.

V is TRBV9 and J is TRBJ2-1; TRBD2 matches at 8 bases. Losses at the gene ends were 4 bases for V and 7 bases for J; bases not matched to a gene: 13. The CDR3 runs 16 residues. Per germline, CDR1 SGDLS and CDR2 YYNGEE. CDR3 bases: TGTGCCAGCAGCCTATTAGCGGGAAGGGGACGGAATGAGCAGTTCTTC. It codes for CASSLLAGRGRNEQFF.

Here the CDR3 reads CASSVSSGRGYEQFF. The CDR3 nucleotides read TGTGCCAGCAGCGTATCTAGCGGGAGAGGCTATGAGCAGTTCTTC. The V and J genes are TRBV5-6 and TRBJ2-1; 10 bases are a match to TRBD2. The junction had 9 bases not matched to a gene; V was cut back by 4 bases and J by 8 bases. This CDR3 region has 15 residues. Germline values: CDR1 SGHDT, CDR2 YYEEEE.

The CDR3 loop is CASSYLSRSYEQFF. CDR3 sequence (DNA): TGTGCCAGCAGTTACCTCAGTCGTTCGTATGAGCAGTTCTTC. The genes are TRBV6-5 and TRBJ2-1, with D unresolved. There are 14 residues in the CDR3. V lost 2 bases to trimming and J lost 8 bases, with 13 bases between them. Germline lookup yields CDR1 MNHEY and CDR2 SVGAGI.

This clone was seen a few times. The chain employs TRBV19 and TRBJ2-1; D uncertain. The V gene's germline CDR1 is LNHDA and CDR2 SQIVND (reference sequence). The CDR3 has 15 amino acids. V lost 3 bases and J 2 bases, leaving 11 bases between the germline ends. As DNA, the CDR3 is TGTGCCAGTAGTATGAAGCAAGTCACCTACAATGAGCAGTTCTTC. This sequence encodes CASSMKQVTYNEQFF.

This chain connects TRBV14 to TRBJ2-1; TRBD2 aligns across 7 bases. The V segment lost 4 bases and the J segment 7 bases; nucleotides outside the gene matches: 13. This CDR3 comprises 16 residues. The germline gives CDR1 SGHDN, CDR2 FVKESK. CDR3: CASSPYTSAHGNEQFF. The CDR3 region has the DNA TGTGCCAGCAGCCCGTACACTAGCGCCCATGGGAATGAGCAGTTCTTC.

The chain employs TRBV28 and TRBJ1-5, with D unresolved. V lost 5 bases, J lost 0 bases, and 14 bases lay in between. CDR3 length: 16 residues. The germline gives CDR1 MDHEN, CDR2 SYDVKM. The CDR3 bases are TGTGCCAGCAGTCCCCGTTGCGGGGATAGCAATCAGCCCCAGCATTTT. It specifies CASSPRCGDSNQPQHF.

CDR3 in DNA: TGTGCCAGCAGTGACTCGAGTCATCCGAACACTGAAGCTTTCTTT. Amino acid sequence: CASSDSSHPNTEAFF. The chain couples TRBV6-4 to TRBJ1-1; D ambiguous. The CDR3 runs 15 residues. Germline CDR1 and CDR2: MRHNA and SNTAGT. The ends were cut back, 0 bases at V and 1 base at J, with 9 bases in the middle.

The chain links TRBV7-2 to TRBJ1-1; the D gene is possibly TRBD1 (6 bases). The CDR3 consists of 16 residues. The germline V gene has CDR1 SGHTA and CDR2 FQGNSA. With 5 bases removed from V and 1 base from J, the gap between germline ends came to 17 bases. CDR3 protein: CASSIRTASQNTEAFF. CDR3 bases: TGTGCCAGCAGCATAAGGACAGCCTCGCAGAACACTGAAGCTTTCTTT.